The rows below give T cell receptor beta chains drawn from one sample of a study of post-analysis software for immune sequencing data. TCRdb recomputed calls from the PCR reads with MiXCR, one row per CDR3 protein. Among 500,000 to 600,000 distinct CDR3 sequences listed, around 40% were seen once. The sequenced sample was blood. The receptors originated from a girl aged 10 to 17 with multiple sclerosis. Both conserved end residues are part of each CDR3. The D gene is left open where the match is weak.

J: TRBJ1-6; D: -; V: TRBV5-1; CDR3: CASSVGPGSPLHF
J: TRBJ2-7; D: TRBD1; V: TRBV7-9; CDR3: CATRGTGTYNEQYF
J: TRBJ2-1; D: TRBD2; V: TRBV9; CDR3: CASSVATGEREGPNNEQFF
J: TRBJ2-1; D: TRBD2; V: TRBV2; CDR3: CASSIAGGSYNEQFF
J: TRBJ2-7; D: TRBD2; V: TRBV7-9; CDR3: CASSSGEGRYEQYF
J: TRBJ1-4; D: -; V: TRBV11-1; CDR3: CASSPDSQKKLFF
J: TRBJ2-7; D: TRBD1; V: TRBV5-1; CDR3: CASSLTAGGTYEQYF
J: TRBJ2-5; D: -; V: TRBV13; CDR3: CASSLGGRSETQYF
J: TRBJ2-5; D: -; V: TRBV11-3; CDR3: CASSLFQGQETQYF
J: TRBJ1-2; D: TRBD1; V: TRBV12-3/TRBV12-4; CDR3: CASKHSTGESGYTF
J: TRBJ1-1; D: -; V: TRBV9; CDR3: CASSPTLHGLTFEAFF
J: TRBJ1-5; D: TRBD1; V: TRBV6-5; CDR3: CASSDRGDQPQHF